These 12 T cell receptor beta chains share one sample of origin, sequenced in a study of blood T cell repertoires in COVID-19. Clones were sequenced by immunoSEQ multiplex PCR, and TCRdb holds only the in-frame ones, with some missing. This table holds under 200,000 clones, roughly 81% found once. Sequencing was carried out using peripheral blood. Every receptor here comes from an elderly woman with COVID-19, enrolled during active disease.

The chain's CDR3 is CASSVGLTESGNTIYF. CDR3 coding DNA: TGTGCCAGCAGCGTAGGGCTTACCGAATCTGGAAACACCATATATTTT. This chain joins TRBV9 and TRBJ1-3; D uncertain. In germline, CDR1 is SGDLS, CDR2 YYNGEE. The CDR3 extends over 16 amino acids. The germline V and J ends were trimmed by 0 bases and 1 base, with 11 bases remaining between them. Looking up the rest from reference TRBV9 and TRBJ1-3 gives the full variable domain: DSGVTQTPKHLITATGQRVTLRCSPRSGDLSVYWYQQSLDQGLQFLIQYYNGEERAKGNILERFSAQQFPDLHSELNLSSLELGDSALYFCASSVGLTESGNTIYFGEGSWLTVV.

The chain carries TRBV5-6 and TRBJ1-3; D not certain. V lost 1 base, J lost 3 bases, and 14 bases lay in between. This CDR3 spans 16 amino acids. Germline V lookup: CDR1 SGHDT, CDR2 YYEEEE. CDR3 loop: CASSLLLRTDGNTIYF. The CDR3 DNA reads TGTGCCAGCAGCTTGTTACTGAGAACTGATGGAAACACCATATATTTT. Using reference TRBV5-6 and TRBJ1-3 for the parts outside the CDR3, the full variable domain is DAGVTQSPTHLIKTRGQQVTLRCSPKSGHDTVSWYQQALGQGPQFIFQYYEEEERQRGNFPDRFSGHQFPNYSSELNVNALLLGDSALYLCASSLLLRTDGNTIYFGEGSWLTVV.

This clone showed up just once. The chain carries TRBV24-1 and TRBJ2-1; 14 bases match TRBD2. The CDR3 covers 18 residues. Germline V gene sequence: CDR1 KGHDR, CDR2 SFDVKD. Trimming removed 4 bases from V and 0 bases from J; junction bases left unmatched: 4. The DNA for the CDR3 is TGTGCCACCAGTGACAGGACTAGCGGGGGGAGCTCCTACAATGAGCAGTTCTTC. Its protein product is CATSDRTSGGSSYNEQFF.

The CDR3 nucleotides read TGCGCCAGCACCCCCAGGTCCGCGGGAGGCAATGAGCAGTTCTTC. It is translated as CASTPRSAGGNEQFF. The genes are TRBV10-2 and TRBJ2-1; 8 bases are shared with TRBD2. This CDR3 contains 15 residues. Germline V gene data show CDR1 as WSHSY and CDR2 as SAAADI. J gave up 6 bases and V 7 bases, and 11 bases lay outside the gene matches.

The chain is built from TRBV3-1 (or the pseudogene TRBV3-2) and TRBJ1-2; D is undetermined. The germline V gene encodes CDR1 LGHDT and CDR2 YNNKEL (reference sequence). V was shortened by 8 bases and J by 5 bases, with 12 bases between the two germline ends. The CDR3 runs to 12 residues. The CDR3 region is CASLSGVYGYTF. The CDR3 nucleotides read TGTGCCAGCCTTTCCGGGGTTTATGGCTACACCTTC.

The V and J genes are TRBV18 and TRBJ1-5; 8 nucleotides align to TRBD1. Trimming cost V 5 bases and J 7 bases; bases outside gene matches: 7. Germline lookup yields CDR1 KGHSH and CDR2 LQKENI. CDR3 length: 14 residues. In DNA, the CDR3 is TGTGCCAGCTCAGGCACAGGGGGTGAACAGCCCCAGCATTTT. Its protein is CASSGTGGEQPQHF.

The CDR3 spells CASRLQFSSSYEQYF. CDR3 sequence (DNA): TGTGCCAGCAGGTTACAATTTTCTAGCTCCTACGAGCAGTACTTC. The rearrangement uses TRBV6-5 and TRBJ2-7, with unresolved D. V was trimmed by 6 bases and J by 0 bases, leaving 15 bases between them. The CDR3 is 15 amino acids. CDR1 is MNHEY and CDR2 is SVGAGI in the germline V gene.

V and J are TRBV3-1 (or the pseudogene TRBV3-2) and TRBJ2-1; 9 bases line up with TRBD2. The length of the CDR3 is 17 residues. Germline V gene lookup returns CDR1 LGHDT and CDR2 YNNKEL (reference sequence). Trimming at V came to 2 bases and at J to 0 bases, leaving 5 bases not matched to a gene. The chain's CDR3 is CASSQLAGPSSYNEQFF. CDR3 in DNA: TGTGCCAGCAGCCAACTAGCGGGGCCTAGCTCCTACAATGAGCAGTTCTTC.

CDR3 DNA sequence: TGTGCCAGCAGCCCTACGGGATACAACTACAATGAGCAGTTCTTC. It is translated as CASSPTGYNYNEQFF. This chain uses TRBV7-3 with TRBJ2-1; tentative D call: TRBD2 (5 bases). Trimming left V 5 bases short and J 3 bases short, with 14 bases between. Germline V CDR1 and CDR2: SGHTA, FQGTGA. The CDR3 is 15 amino acids.

V usage is TRBV15 and J usage is TRBJ2-5; 8 bases map to TRBD2. The length of the CDR3 is 15 residues. The germline V gene encodes CDR1 LNHNV and CDR2 YYDKDF (reference sequence). After removal of 1 base from V and 4 bases from J, the junction contained 5 bases not matched to a gene. CDR3 loop: CATSRVGAGAETQYF. The CDR3 DNA follows: TGTGCCACCAGCAGAGTAGGAGCGGGGGCAGAGACCCAGTACTTC.

The gene calls are TRBV19 and TRBJ1-1, with D possibly TRBD1 on 6 matching bases. CDR1 and CDR2 (germline): LNHDA, SQIVND (reference sequence). V was cut by 5 bases and J by 0 bases, with 7 bases left in between. This CDR3 is 13 amino acids long. The CDR3 sequence is CASSGQMNTEAFF. In DNA, the CDR3 is TGTGCCAGTAGTGGACAGATGAACACTGAAGCTTTCTTT. The entire variable domain, with the rest obtained from reference TRBV19 and TRBJ1-1, is as follows: DGGITQSPKYLFRKEGQNVTLSCEQNLNHDAMYWYRQDPGQGLRLIYYSQIVNDFQKGDIAEGYSVSREKKESFPLTVTSAQKNPTAFYLCASSGQMNTEAFFGQGTRLTVV.

The DNA of the CDR3 is TGTGCCAGCCCTCGGGACAGGACTTATGGCTACACCTTC. Translating gives CASPRDRTYGYTF. The V gene is TRBV5-4, the J gene TRBJ1-2, with 8 bases lining up with TRBD1. The ends lost 7 bases at V and 5 bases at J; junction bases unmatched: 7. The CDR3 runs 13 residues. Germline CDR1 is SGHNT and CDR2 is YYREEE (reference sequence).